This is a list of T cell receptor beta chains from one sample in a study of kidney transplant recipient with SARS-CoV-2 infection. TCRdb used MiXCR to reprocess the reads, holding one entry per CDR3 protein. This sample has under 300,000 distinct CDR3 sequences, with under 35% found just once. The starting material was a blood sample, obtained at baseline and around day 110 from a kidney transplant recipient. The receptors were gathered from a male patient in his 30s who had COVID-19 and was a kidney transplant recipient. A subset of T cells may come from the graft donor. Both conserved end residues are part of each CDR3. D genes are given only for firm matches. Size values are once, few and many counts, or a class for expanded clones, and some rows have none.

v_call	d_call	clone_size	j_call	cdr3_aa	cdr3_nt
TRBV15	-	many	TRBJ1-1	CATSRLLNTEAFF	TGTGCCACCAGCAGACTCCTGAACACTGAAGCTTTCTTT
TRBV6-1	-	many	TRBJ2-7	CASSDGPEGSYEQYF	TGTGCCAGCAGTGATGGCCCGGAGGGTTCCTACGAGCAGTACTTC
TRBV5-4	-	many	TRBJ2-5	CASSPGQVQETQYF	TGTGCCAGCAGCCCGGGGCAGGTTCAAGAGACCCAGTACTTC
TRBV18	TRBD2	many	TRBJ2-7	CASSPDQRGFYEQYF	TGTGCCAGCTCACCAGACCAGCGGGGGTTCTACGAGCAGTACTTC
TRBV6-5	-	-	TRBJ1-2	CASSYKVSMRKTYGYTF	TGTGCCAGCAGTTATAAGGTCTCTATGCGAAAGACCTATGGCTACACCTTC
TRBV20-1	-	-	TRBJ2-1	CSARGTANIIVDEQFF	TGCAGTGCTAGAGGGACAGCTAACATCATCGTGGATGAGCAGTTCTTC
TRBV29-1	-	many	TRBJ1-2	CSVELDRNYGYTF	TGCAGCGTTGAGCTGGACAGAAACTATGGCTACACCTTC
TRBV24-1	-	many	TRBJ1-5	CATSDGSNQPQHF	TGTGCCACCAGTGACGGGAGCAATCAGCCCCAGCATTTT
TRBV7-2	-	many	TRBJ1-5	CASSPLHLLDSSNQPQHF	TGTGCCAGCAGCCCCCTCCACCTCTTAGACAGTAGCAATCAGCCCCAGCATTTT
TRBV3-1	-	many	TRBJ2-5	CASSQDHTGQETQYF	TGTGCCAGCAGCCAAGATCACACAGGCCAAGAGACCCAGTACTTC
TRBV12-3/TRBV12-4	TRBD1	many	TRBJ2-1	CASSTGGFNEQFF	TGTGCCAGCAGTACAGGGGGCTTTAATGAGCAGTTCTTC
TRBV19	-	many	TRBJ1-2	CASTLQGGYGYTF	TGTGCCAGTACCTTACAGGGCGGCTATGGCTACACCTTC
TRBV19	TRBD2	-	TRBJ2-7	CASSMGLAMRAYGQYF	TGTGCCAGTAGTATGGGACTAGCGATGCGGGCTTACGGGCAGTACTTC
TRBV12-5	-	many	TRBJ2-6	CASGKAPFAGQSRANVLTF	TGTGCTAGTGGTAAGGCACCCTTTGCAGGACAAAGTCGGGCCAACGTCCTGACTTTC
TRBV29-1	TRBD2	-	TRBJ2-3	CSVTSGRTDTQYF	TGCAGCGTAACTAGCGGGAGAACAGATACGCAGTATTTT
TRBV20-1	-	many	TRBJ2-1	CSAGTGGDYNEQFF	TGCAGTGCTGGTACCGGGGGAGACTACAATGAGCAGTTCTTC
TRBV5-1	TRBD2	-	TRBJ2-1	CASSLAEAGGEQFF	TGCGCCAGCAGCTTGGCCGAGGCGGGAGGTGAGCAGTTCTTC
TRBV7-3	TRBD1	many	TRBJ2-2	CASSRGQGGTGELFF	TGTGCCAGCAGCCGTGGACAGGGCGGCACCGGGGAGCTGTTTTTT
TRBV5-3	-	many	TRBJ1-2	CARTREVVRKTYGYTF	TGTGCCAGAACTCGAGAAGTGGTGAGAAAGACCTATGGCTACACCTTC
TRBV7-3	-	many	TRBJ2-3	CASSSGGVGTDTQYF	TGTGCCAGCAGCTCCGGCGGAGTTGGCACAGATACGCAGTATTTT
TRBV3-1	TRBD2	many	TRBJ2-2	CASSPGTSATGELFF	TGTGCCAGCAGCCCGGGGACTAGCGCCACCGGGGAGCTGTTTTTT
TRBV19	-	many	TRBJ2-7	CASSATGTTEQYF	TGTGCCAGTAGTGCCACCGGGACGACTGAGCAGTACTTC
TRBV10-2	TRBD1	many	TRBJ1-1	CASREGQGPTEAFF	TGCGCCAGCAGGGAAGGACAGGGGCCCACTGAAGCTTTCTTT
TRBV7-9	-	-	TRBJ1-1	CASSLGDITEAFF	TGTGCCAGCAGCTTAGGGGACATCACTGAAGCTTTCTTT
TRBV6-2/TRBV6-3	TRBD2	few	TRBJ2-5	CASSPIPGLAFLRETQYF	TGTGCCAGCAGCCCCATCCCGGGACTAGCATTCCTCAGAGAGACCCAGTACTTC
TRBV4-1	-	many	TRBJ1-2	CASSQAGDLYGYTF	TGCGCCAGCAGCCAAGCCGGGGACCTCTATGGCTACACCTTC
TRBV3-1	-	many	TRBJ2-5	CASSAIYPISFSETQYF	TGTGCCAGCAGCGCGATTTATCCCATTTCTTTCTCTGAGACCCAGTACTTC
TRBV29-1	TRBD2	many	TRBJ2-7	CSVEEGLAGGYEQYF	TGCAGCGTTGAAGAGGGACTAGCGGGAGGGTACGAGCAGTACTTC
TRBV4-2	-	many	TRBJ2-7	CASSQASAYEQYF	TGTGCCAGCAGCCAAGCTTCAGCCTACGAGCAGTACTTC
TRBV5-4	-	many	TRBJ1-2	CASKLSVPGKTYGYTF	TGTGCCAGCAAGTTGTCCGTACCAGGAAAGACCTATGGCTACACCTTC
TRBV6-5	-	many	TRBJ2-1	CASSYGFVGGYNEQFF	TGTGCCAGCAGTTACGGTTTTGTGGGGGGCTACAATGAGCAGTTCTTC
TRBV4-3	-	many	TRBJ1-3	CASSQEARSGNTIYF	TGCGCCAGCAGCCAAGAGGCGCGATCTGGAAACACCATATATTTT
TRBV19	-	many	TRBJ1-5	CASKGVGNSNQPQHF	TGTGCCAGTAAGGGGGTCGGGAATAGCAATCAGCCCCAGCATTTT
TRBV6-5	-	many	TRBJ1-2	CASRERAGADGYTF	TGTGCCAGCAGAGAAAGGGCCGGGGCGGATGGCTACACCTTC
TRBV5-4	-	many	TRBJ1-2	CASLHIVPGKTYGYTF	TGTGCCAGCCTTCATATCGTACCAGGAAAGACCTATGGCTACACCTTC
TRBV27	-	many	TRBJ2-3	CASSPRDSYTDTQYF	TGTGCCAGCAGTCCCCGGGACTCTTACACAGATACGCAGTATTTT
TRBV2	-	few	TRBJ1-1	CASRGYDKNTEAFF	TGTGCCAGCAGGGGGTATGACAAGAACACTGAAGCTTTCTTT
TRBV5-6	-	many	TRBJ1-2	CASIGGNSRKTYGYTF	TGTGCCAGCATAGGCGGCAATAGTCGAAAGACCTATGGCTACACCTTC
TRBV7-4	-	many	TRBJ1-2	CASSLLDSARKTYGYTF	TGTGCCAGCAGCCTATTGGATTCAGCTCGAAAGACCTATGGCTACACCTTC
TRBV6-5	-	many	TRBJ1-5	CASSGQQDQPQHF	TGTGCCAGCAGTGGGCAGCAGGATCAGCCCCAGCATTTT
TRBV30	TRBD1	many	TRBJ2-7	CAWSTPGQGRGEQYF	TGTGCCTGGAGTACGCCGGGACAGGGAAGGGGTGAGCAGTACTTC
TRBV6-5	-	many	TRBJ1-1	CASSAERGLNTEAFF	TGTGCCAGCAGTGCCGAGAGGGGATTAAACACTGAAGCTTTCTTT
TRBV20-1	-	many	TRBJ2-2	CSAYQNQPGELFF	TGCAGCGCCTACCAGAATCAACCCGGGGAGCTGTTTTTT
TRBV2	-	many	TRBJ1-5	CASSDGNQPQHF	TGTGCCAGCAGTGATGGCAATCAGCCCCAGCATTTT
TRBV11-2	-	many	TRBJ2-7	CASSLDRSPGLYEQYF	TGTGCCAGCAGCTTAGATCGGTCGCCTGGGCTTTACGAGCAGTACTTC
TRBV7-9	-	many	TRBJ1-2	CASSTQVYHGKTYGYTF	TGTGCCAGCAGCACACAGGTATACCATGGAAAGACCTATGGCTACACCTTC
TRBV5-4	-	-	TRBJ2-1	CASSFSKGSGNEQFF	TGTGCCAGCAGCTTTTCAAAGGGGTCGGGTAATGAGCAGTTCTTC
TRBV21-1	-	many	TRBJ1-5	CASSRGPQHF	TGTGCCAGCAGCAGGGGGCCCCAGCATTTT
TRBV28	TRBD2	many	TRBJ2-7	CASSAGLAGGGPSF	TGTGCCAGCAGTGCTGGACTAGCGGGAGGGGGACCCTCTTTC
TRBV14	-	few	TRBJ2-1	CASSRDFYNEQFF	TGTGCCAGCAGTCGGGACTTCTACAATGAGCAGTTCTTC
TRBV12-3/TRBV12-4	-	many	TRBJ1-3	CASRSSRSGSGNTIYF	TGTGCCAGCAGGTCCTCCCGGTCTGGGAGTGGAAACACCATATATTTT
TRBV7-9	-	many	TRBJ1-1	CASSLYTEAFF	TGTGCCAGCAGCCTTTACACTGAAGCTTTCTTT